This T cell receptor beta chain appears in the sequencing data of a study of blood T cell repertoires in COVID-19. Overall study context: Samples taken during acute and convalescent COVID-19 were collected in the United States, Italy and Spain. PBMCs, B-cell-depleted T cells, or T cells were the source of the cDNA or gDNA that made up the material.

Seattle enrolled patients during active infection and tracked them longitudinally. Libraries were prepared by immunoSEQ multiplex PCR; TCRdb keeps only in-frame clonotypes and omits some of them. The profile covers over 150,000 clones, with around 87% appearing a single time and roughly 0.53% taken by the ten largest. Germline CDR1 and CDR2: SGHNT and YENEEA. This CDR3 has 14 residues. J was trimmed by 4 bases and V by 5 bases; bases with no gene match: 3. Input material: peripheral blood. The receptor was derived from a man aged 55-75 years with COVID-19, enrolled during active disease. The chain uses TRBV11-3 and TRBJ2-2, with 8 bases aligning to TRBD1. The CDR3 spells CASSPGQVTGELFF. CDR3 bases: TGTGCCAGCAGCCCGGGACAGGTCACCGGGGAGCTGTTTTTT. Together with reference TRBV11-3 and TRBJ2-2, the CDR3 gives the full variable domain: EAGVVQSPRYKIIEKKQPVAFWCNPISGHNTLYWYLQNLGQGPELLIRYENEEAVDDSQLPKDRFSAERLKGVDSTLKIQPAELGDSAVYLCASSPGQVTGELFFGEGSRLTVL.